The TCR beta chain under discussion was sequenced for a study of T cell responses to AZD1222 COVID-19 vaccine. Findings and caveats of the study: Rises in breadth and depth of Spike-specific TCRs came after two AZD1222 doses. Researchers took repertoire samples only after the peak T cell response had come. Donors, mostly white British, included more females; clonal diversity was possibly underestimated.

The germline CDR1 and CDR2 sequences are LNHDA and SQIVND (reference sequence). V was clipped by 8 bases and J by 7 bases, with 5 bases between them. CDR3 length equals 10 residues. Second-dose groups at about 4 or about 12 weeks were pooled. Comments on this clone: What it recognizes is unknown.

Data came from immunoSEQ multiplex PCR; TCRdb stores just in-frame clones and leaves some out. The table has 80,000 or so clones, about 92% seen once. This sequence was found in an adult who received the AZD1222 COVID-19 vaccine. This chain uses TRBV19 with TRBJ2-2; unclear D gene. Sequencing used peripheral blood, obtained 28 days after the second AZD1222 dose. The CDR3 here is CASGYGELFF. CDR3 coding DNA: TGTGCCAGTGGGTACGGGGAGCTGTTTTTT.